The rows below give T cell receptor beta chains drawn from one sample of a study. Sequencing was performed with immunoSEQ multiplex PCR; in TCRdb, only in-frame clones are kept and a portion is missing. The table shows about 68,000 clones, with about 94% occurring only once. The sequenced sample consisted of PBMCs. The source of these receptors is a man aged 40-55 years with rheumatoid arthritis. Each CDR3 is given with its conserved first and last residue. Each record gives: CDR3 protein, CDR3 DNA, V gene, clone size, D gene, J gene. The D gene is left open where the match is weak. Where a row states a size, it is once, few, many or the class of an expanded clone; other rows omit it.

CASSRVGTGRRNTEAFF TGTGCCAGCAGTAGAGTCGGGACAGGGAGAAGGAACACTGAAGCTTTCTTT TRBV7-9 . TRBD1 TRBJ1-1
CASKGYLNTEAFF TGTGCCAGCAAGGGATATTTGAACACTGAAGCTTTCTTT TRBV5-8 . . TRBJ1-1
CASRDDSDEQYF TGTGCCAGCAGGGATGACAGTGACGAGCAGTACTTC TRBV5-6 . . TRBJ2-7
CSVEGDYGYTF TGCAGCGTTGAAGGCGACTATGGCTACACCTTC TRBV29-1 . . TRBJ1-2
CASSIQGGKLETQYF TGTGCCAGTAGTATTCAAGGGGGCAAGCTCGAGACCCAGTACTTC TRBV19 . TRBD1 TRBJ2-5
CASSFGGSSYNEQFF TGTGCCAGCAGCTTCGGGGGGAGCTCCTACAATGAGCAGTTCTTC TRBV7-3 . TRBD2 TRBJ2-1
CASSLNPGTVNTEAFF TGTGCCAGCAGCTTAAATCCCGGGACAGTTAACACTGAAGCTTTCTTT TRBV7-3 . TRBD1 TRBJ1-1
CAIGRGKNTEAFF TGTGCCATCGGGAGGGGCAAGAACACTGAAGCTTTCTTT TRBV10-3 . . TRBJ1-1
CAISTQADEQYF TGTGCCATCAGTACACAAGCCGACGAGCAGTACTTC TRBV10-3 . . TRBJ2-7
CASSGGGLAYEQYF TGTGCCAGCAGCGGGGGTGGTCTGGCCTACGAGCAGTACTTC TRBV9 few . TRBJ2-7
CATSDLKLAGGNEQFF TGTGCCACCAGTGATTTGAAACTAGCGGGAGGGAATGAGCAGTTCTTC TRBV24-1 . TRBD2 TRBJ2-1
CASSPPGTEAFF TGTGCCAGCTCACCACCCGGCACTGAAGCTTTCTTT TRBV18 . . TRBJ1-1
CASSSPGTGLYGYTF TGCGCCAGCAGCTCTCCCGGGACAGGGTTATATGGCTACACCTTC TRBV5-1 . TRBD1 TRBJ1-2